A single count supports the clone carrying this T cell receptor (beta chain). This table comes from immunoSEQ multiplex PCR, and its TCRdb copy is limited to in-frame clones, with some not included. The repertoire has roughly 150,000 clones, roughly 88% of them found once; the top ten carry roughly 5%. This sample was included in a study of blood T cell repertoires in COVID-19. Study information: The analysed material was cDNA or gDNA that came from T cells, B-cell-depleted T cells, or PBMCs.

All enrollees were roughly 18 to 89 years old and from 24 US areas. Someone with COVID-19 had been met by exposed participants within 2 weeks before study entry. The receptor was derived from a man in his 70s who had been exposed to COVID-19. The sample taken for sequencing was PBMCs or T cells enriched from blood (not recorded which).

CDR3 in DNA: TGTGCCAGCAGCTTAGCGCGAGGGACAACGAATGGCTACACCTTC. The encoded protein is CASSLARGTTNGYTF. V gene TRBV7-9 combines with J gene TRBJ1-2; weak D call: TRBD1 (6 bases). V shed 0 bases and J shed 6 bases, with 14 bases lying between them. This CDR3 spans 15 amino acids. CDR1 and CDR2 (germline): SEHNR, FQNEAQ (reference sequence).